A selection of T cell receptor beta chains follows, all from one sample in a study of shared clonotypes between healthy human individuals. Here immunoSEQ multiplex PCR was the method, and the copy in TCRdb shows in-frame clones only, minus some. The repertoire holds millions of clones, approximately 94% seen once, with 1.1% in the top ten. Source material: naive CD8+ T cells sorted from blood. The source of these receptors is a young man in good health. Each CDR3 is given with its conserved first and last residue. D genes are given only for firm matches. Rows give clone size only sometimes, using once, few, many, or a class for an expanded clone.

>14|TRBV6-5|TRBJ2-1|-|-
CASSASGAYNEQFF
TGTGCCAGCAGCGCGTCCGGGGCCTACAATGAGCAGTTCTTC
>15|TRBV9|TRBJ2-2|-|-
CASSSVPRDTGELFF
TGTGCCAGCAGCTCTGTCCCGAGGGACACCGGGGAGCTGTTTTTT
>13|TRBV7-9|TRBJ1-1|-|-
CASSLEGGTEAFF
TGTGCCAGCAGCTTAGAAGGGGGGACTGAAGCTTTCTTT
>14|TRBV9|TRBJ1-2|-|-
CASSVDDLPYGYTF
TGTGCCAGCAGCGTAGACGACCTACCCTATGGCTACACCTTC
>14|TRBV29-1|TRBJ2-7|-|once
CSVEDRDLSYEQYF
TGCAGCGTTGAAGACCGGGACCTCTCTTACGAGCAGTACTTC
>13|TRBV5-6|TRBJ1-1|TRBD1|-
CASSLQGGGEAFF
TGTGCCAGCAGCTTGCAGGGGGGCGGTGAAGCTTTCTTT
>14|TRBV5-4|TRBJ2-7|TRBD2|-
CASSQGGSYYEQYF
TGTGCCAGCAGCCAAGGCGGGAGTTATTACGAGCAGTACTTC
>13|TRBV9|TRBJ2-1|-|-
CASSPDPRNEQFF
TGTGCCAGCAGCCCAGATCCTAGAAATGAGCAGTTCTTC
>14|TRBV4-3|TRBJ2-7|-|-
CASSQATLGNEQYF
TGCGCCAGCAGCCAAGCTACCCTAGGAAACGAGCAGTACTTC
>15|TRBV7-2|TRBJ2-3|-|-
CASSWTGIGTDTQYF
TGTGCCAGCAGCTGGACTGGGATTGGCACAGATACGCAGTATTTT
>12|TRBV29-1|TRBJ2-1|TRBD1|-
CSALRDSNEQFF
TGCAGCGCCCTAAGGGACAGCAATGAGCAGTTCTTC
>15|TRBV2|TRBJ2-7|TRBD1|-
CASSEGQANSYEQYF
TGTGCCAGCAGTGAGGGACAGGCTAACTCCTACGAGCAGTACTTC
>17|TRBV4-3|TRBJ2-1|TRBD2|-
CASSQDAGGSLYNEQFF
TGCGCCAGCAGCCAAGATGCGGGAGGCTCCCTCTACAATGAGCAGTTCTTC
>13|TRBV30|TRBJ2-7|-|-
CAWSVDGDYEQYF
TGTGCCTGGAGTGTGGACGGGGACTACGAGCAGTACTTC
>16|TRBV7-3|TRBJ2-5|TRBD1|-
CASSSGTGGREETQYF
TGTGCCAGCAGCTCCGGGACAGGGGGTCGAGAAGAGACCCAGTACTTC
>16|TRBV4-3|TRBJ2-5|TRBD2|-
CASSQDLAGGGETQYF
TGCGCCAGCAGCCAAGATTTAGCGGGAGGTGGAGAGACCCAGTACTTC
>17|TRBV2|TRBJ2-7|TRBD2|-
CASILWSGGRAIYEQYF
TGTGCCAGCATTCTATGGTCGGGCGGGAGGGCCATCTACGAGCAGTACTTC
>14|TRBV6-5|TRBJ2-1|-|-
CASSTGLSYNEQFF
TGTGCCAGCAGTACAGGTCTCTCCTACAATGAGCAGTTCTTC
>16|TRBV11-2|TRBJ2-1|TRBD2|-
CASSLILASLYNEQFF
TGTGCCAGCAGCTTAATACTAGCGAGTCTCTACAATGAGCAGTTCTTC
>14|TRBV13|TRBJ1-5|-|-
CASSLGGLGQPQHF
TGTGCCAGCAGCTTGGGGGGGTTAGGTCAGCCCCAGCATTTT
>14|TRBV6-5|TRBJ2-5|-|-
CASSSWDFAETQYF
TGTGCCAGCAGTTCTTGGGACTTTGCCGAGACCCAGTACTTC
>11|TRBV30|TRBJ2-7|-|-
CAWSVVGEQYF
TGTGCCTGGAGTGTAGTCGGGGAGCAGTACTTC
>16|TRBV28|TRBJ2-3|-|-
CASSLSSSFSTDTQYF
TGTGCCAGCAGTTTGTCATCTAGCTTTTCCACAGATACGCAGTATTTT
>14|TRBV7-9|TRBJ2-1|-|-
CASSPLDGDNEQFF
TGTGCCAGCAGCCCGTTGGACGGGGACAATGAGCAGTTCTTC
>15|TRBV27|TRBJ2-1|-|once
CASSPLGGPYNEQFF
TGTGCCAGCAGTCCACTGGGGGGCCCTTACAATGAGCAGTTCTTC
>15|TRBV9|TRBJ2-1|TRBD1|once
CASSGQGSSYNEQFF
TGTGCCAGCTCCGGACAGGGAAGCTCCTACAATGAGCAGTTCTTC
>12|TRBV10-3|TRBJ2-1|-|once
CAISEEANEQFF
TGTGCCATCAGTGAGGAAGCGAATGAGCAGTTCTTC
>13|TRBV7-6|TRBJ2-1|-|-
CASSSTIRNEQFF
TGTGCCAGCAGCTCCACGATTAGAAATGAGCAGTTCTTC
>14|TRBV5-1|TRBJ2-5|-|-
CASSLELALETQYF
TGCGCCAGCAGCTTGGAATTAGCTCTGGAGACCCAGTACTTC
>15|TRBV28|TRBJ1-5|-|-
CASSLFGFSNQPQHF
TGTGCCAGCAGTTTATTTGGGTTTAGCAATCAGCCCCAGCATTTT
>14|TRBV6-1|TRBJ2-7|TRBD1|-
CASSPGQGGYEQYF
TGTGCCAGCAGTCCGGGACAGGGAGGATACGAGCAGTACTTC
>16|TRBV10-3|TRBJ1-4|TRBD1|-
CAISEDRGLPNEKLFF
TGTGCCATCAGTGAGGACAGGGGGTTACCCAATGAAAAACTGTTTTTT
>10|TRBV20-1|TRBJ1-1|-|once
CSVWGGEAFF
TGCAGTGTCTGGGGCGGTGAAGCTTTCTTT
>14|TRBV27|TRBJ1-5|-|-
CASSYRQALQPQHF
TGTGCCAGCAGTTACCGACAGGCTTTACAGCCCCAGCATTTT
>14|TRBV4-1|TRBJ2-7|-|-
CASSQDLGAYEQYF
TGCGCCAGCAGCCAAGATCTAGGGGCCTACGAGCAGTACTTC
>15|TRBV15|TRBJ1-2|-|-
CATRSQGDPYYGYTF
TGTGCCACCAGATCCCAAGGGGATCCGTACTATGGCTACACCTTC
>15|TRBV2|TRBJ2-1|TRBD2|-
CASSLGLAGYNEQFF
TGTGCCAGCAGTTTAGGACTAGCGGGGTACAATGAGCAGTTCTTC
>17|TRBV7-8|TRBJ2-1|TRBD2|-
CASSLAGTSGPYNEQFF
TGTGCCAGCAGCTTAGCTGGGACTAGCGGGCCCTACAATGAGCAGTTCTTC
>16|TRBV30|TRBJ2-7|TRBD2|-
CAWGQGSGGISYEQYF
TGTGCCTGGGGTCAAGGGTCCGGGGGGATCTCCTACGAGCAGTACTTC
>16|TRBV6-5|TRBJ2-7|TRBD1|few
CASSYSTGESSYEQYF
TGTGCCAGCAGTTACTCGACAGGGGAAAGCTCCTACGAGCAGTACTTC
>16|TRBV15|TRBJ2-7|TRBD2|-
CATNPSGREGLDEQYF
TGTGCCACCAACCCGTCGGGGCGGGAGGGCCTCGACGAGCAGTACTTC
>13|TRBV2|TRBJ2-5|-|-
CASSEALWETQYF
TGTGCCAGCAGTGAAGCGCTATGGGAGACCCAGTACTTC
>14|TRBV7-2|TRBJ2-5|TRBD2|once
CASSPSGSYGTQYF
TGTGCCAGCAGCCCTAGCGGGAGTTATGGGACCCAGTACTTC
>13|TRBV7-9|TRBJ2-7|TRBD1|once
CASSPRQGYEQYF
TGTGCCAGCAGCCCACGACAGGGCTACGAGCAGTACTTC
>16|TRBV7-9|TRBJ2-1|-|-
CASSSARGSSYNEQFF
TGTGCCAGCAGCTCGGCTCGGGGGAGCTCCTACAATGAGCAGTTCTTC